This T cell receptor (beta chain) comes out of a study of cytomegalovirus exposure and HLA in healthy donors. Study findings and constraints: In an earlier analysis, about 90% or about 30%: the productive usage of most TCR beta V segments. Rare sequences made up most TCRs, while some public TCRs were found in many donors.

About this clone itself: As yet, its antigen is unknown.

Both 60 Vbeta primers and 13 Jbeta primers went into the PCR. TCRdb's table, derived via immunoSEQ multiplex PCR, lists solely in-frame clones and lacks some. The sample has approximately 120,000 clones; around 75% are singletons. The CDR3 totals 17 residues. The V gene's germline CDR1 is SGHTA and CDR2 FQGNSA. Trimming cost V 0 bases and J 1 base; bases outside gene matches: 2. Sequenced sample: PBMCs. This receptor was taken from a young man in good health and CMV-seronegative. The chain joins TRBV7-2 to TRBJ2-5, with TRBD2 identical over 13 bases. The CDR3 DNA reads TGTGCCAGCAGCTTAGCGGGACTAGCGGGGTTCCAAGAGACCCAGTACTTC. Protein: CASSLAGLAGFQETQYF. Using reference TRBV7-2 and TRBJ2-5 for the parts outside the CDR3, the full variable domain is GAGVSQSPSNKVTEKGKDVELRCDPISGHTALYWYRQSLGQGLEFLIYFQGNSAPDKSGLPSDRFSAERTGGSVSTLTIQRTQQEDSAVYLCASSLAGLAGFQETQYFGPGTRLLVL.